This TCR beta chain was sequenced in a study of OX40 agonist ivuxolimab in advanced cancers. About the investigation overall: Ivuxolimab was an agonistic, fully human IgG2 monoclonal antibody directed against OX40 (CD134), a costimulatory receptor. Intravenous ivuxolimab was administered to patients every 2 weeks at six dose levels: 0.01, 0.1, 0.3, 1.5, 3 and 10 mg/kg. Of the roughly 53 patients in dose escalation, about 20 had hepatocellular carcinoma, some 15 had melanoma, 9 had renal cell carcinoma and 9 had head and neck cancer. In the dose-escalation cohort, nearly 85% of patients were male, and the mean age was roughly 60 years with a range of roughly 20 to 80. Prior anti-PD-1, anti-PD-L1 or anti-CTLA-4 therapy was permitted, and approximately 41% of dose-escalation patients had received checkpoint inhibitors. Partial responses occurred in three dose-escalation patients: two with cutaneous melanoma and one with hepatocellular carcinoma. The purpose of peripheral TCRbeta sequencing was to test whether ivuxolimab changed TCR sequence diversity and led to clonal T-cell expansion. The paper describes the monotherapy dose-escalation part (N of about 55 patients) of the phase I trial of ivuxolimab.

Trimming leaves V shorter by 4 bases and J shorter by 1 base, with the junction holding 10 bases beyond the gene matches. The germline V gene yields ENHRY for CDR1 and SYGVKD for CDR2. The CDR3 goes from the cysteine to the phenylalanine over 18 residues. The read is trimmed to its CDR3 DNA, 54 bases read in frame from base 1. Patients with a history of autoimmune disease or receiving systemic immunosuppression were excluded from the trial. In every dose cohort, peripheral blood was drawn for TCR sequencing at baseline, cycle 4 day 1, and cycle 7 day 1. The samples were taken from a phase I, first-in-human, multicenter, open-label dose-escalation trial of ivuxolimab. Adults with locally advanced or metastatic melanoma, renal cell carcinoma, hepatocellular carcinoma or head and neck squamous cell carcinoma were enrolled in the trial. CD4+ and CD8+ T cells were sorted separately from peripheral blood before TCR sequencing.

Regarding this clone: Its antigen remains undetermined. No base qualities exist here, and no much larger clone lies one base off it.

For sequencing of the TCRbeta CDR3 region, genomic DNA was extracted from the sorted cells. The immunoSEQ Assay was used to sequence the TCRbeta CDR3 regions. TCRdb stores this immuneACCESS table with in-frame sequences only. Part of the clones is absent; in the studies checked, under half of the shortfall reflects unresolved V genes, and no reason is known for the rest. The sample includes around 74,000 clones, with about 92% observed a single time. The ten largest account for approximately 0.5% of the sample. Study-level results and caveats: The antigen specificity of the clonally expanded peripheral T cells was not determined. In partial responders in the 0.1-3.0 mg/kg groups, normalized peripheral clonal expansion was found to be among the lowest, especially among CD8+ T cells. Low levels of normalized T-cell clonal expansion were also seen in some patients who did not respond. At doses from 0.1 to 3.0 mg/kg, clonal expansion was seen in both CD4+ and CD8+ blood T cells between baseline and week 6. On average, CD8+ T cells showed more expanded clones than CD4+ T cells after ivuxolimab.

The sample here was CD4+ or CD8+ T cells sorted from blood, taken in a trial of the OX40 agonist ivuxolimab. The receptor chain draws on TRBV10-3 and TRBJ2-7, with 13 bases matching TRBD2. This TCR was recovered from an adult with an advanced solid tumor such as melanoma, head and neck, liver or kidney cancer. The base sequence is TGTGCCATCAGTGGACTAGCGGGAGGAGGGCCTTTGTCCTACGAGCAGTACTTC. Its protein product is CAISGLAGGGPLSYEQYF.